The clone carrying this T cell receptor (beta chain) was recorded once. TCRdb processed the 5' RACE reads anew with MiXCR; each CDR3 protein has one entry. The sample has under 450,000 distinct CDR3 sequences; about 22% are singletons. V was shortened by 4 bases and J by 3 bases, with 13 bases between the two germline ends. Germline loops: CDR1 SGHRS, CDR2 YFSETQ. The CDR3 runs to 15 residues. The sample originates from a study of T-cell memory formation after mild COVID-19. This sequence joins TRBV5-1 and TRBJ2-2; maybe TRBD2 (6 bases). The TCR was taken from an adult woman who had mild COVID-19 (a few samples of this study predate the infection). Cell type and time point are not known. The material sequenced was PBMCs or a T cell subset sorted from them (not recorded which). CDR3 residues: CASSLRDFHTGELFF. CDR3 coding DNA: TGCGCCAGCAGCCTCCGGGACTTTCACACCGGGGAGCTGTTTTTT.